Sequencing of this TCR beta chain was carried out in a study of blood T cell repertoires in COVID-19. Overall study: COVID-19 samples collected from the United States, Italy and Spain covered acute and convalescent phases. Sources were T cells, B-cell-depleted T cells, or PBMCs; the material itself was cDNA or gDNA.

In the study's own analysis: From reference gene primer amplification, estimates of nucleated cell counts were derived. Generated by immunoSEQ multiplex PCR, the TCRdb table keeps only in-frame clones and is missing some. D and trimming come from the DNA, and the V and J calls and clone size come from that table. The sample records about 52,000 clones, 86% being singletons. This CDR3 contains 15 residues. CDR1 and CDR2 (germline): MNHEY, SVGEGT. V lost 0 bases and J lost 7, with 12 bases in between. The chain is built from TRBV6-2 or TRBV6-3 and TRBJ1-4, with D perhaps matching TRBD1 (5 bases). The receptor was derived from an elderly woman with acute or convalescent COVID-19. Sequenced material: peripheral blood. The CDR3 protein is CASSYSRGYGEKLFF. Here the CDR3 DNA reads TGTGCCAGCAGTTACTCGCGGGGCTACGGTGAAAAACTGTTTTTT.